Sequencing of this T cell receptor (beta chain) was carried out in a study of beta chain features in type 1 diabetes. Turning to this clone: What it recognizes is unknown.

Populations obtained by sorting all exceeded 95% purity. Findings and limits, study-wide: Researchers cautioned that cDNA sequencing could over-represent cells with high TCR expression. Possible PCR preference for shorter templates applied equally to patients and controls.

V gave up 4 bases and J gave up 0 bases, with 7 bases separating them. The CDR3 is 15 amino acids. Germline loops: CDR1 MNHNS, CDR2 SASEGT. Expressed TCRB transcripts were sequenced because the isolated RNA had all been reverse transcribed beforehand. Assay: immunoSEQ multiplex PCR; the TCRdb copy retains only in-frame clones and omits some. The data show about 24,000 clones, with roughly three quarters seen just once and about 2.2% held by the top ten. This sequence joins TRBV6-1 and TRBJ2-6; possible D gene TRBD1, 5 bases. This sequence originates from a woman in her thirties or forties in good health. The sequenced sample consisted of Tregs from blood. CDR3 amino acids: CASSGGGSGANVLTF. The DNA of the CDR3 is TGTGCCAGCAGTGGGGGCGGCTCTGGGGCCAACGTCCTGACTTTC.